The clone carrying this T cell receptor beta chain was detected a few times. Germline CDR1 SQVTM, CDR2 ANQGSEA. This CDR3 is built from 15 residues. Trimming pared 6 bases from V and 3 bases from J, leaving 19 bases between. The data derive from a study of cytomegalovirus exposure and HLA in healthy donors. Study in general: Drawn from HLA-typed donors, about 85 million unique TCRs were held in an early data release.

PCR used 60 Vbeta primers and 13 Jbeta primers. This table comes from immunoSEQ multiplex PCR, and its TCRdb copy is limited to in-frame clones, with some not included. This sample yields about 120,000 clones, of which 9.5% are seen a single time; less than 4% belongs to the top ten. The receptor was isolated from a man aged 25-45 years in good health and CMV-seronegative. This chain uses TRBV29-1 with TRBJ2-3, with D possibly matching TRBD2 (6 bases). Material for sequencing was PBMCs. CDR3 residues: CSVPPGLVKTDTQYF. The DNA for the CDR3 is TGCAGCGTGCCACCGGGACTGGTGAAAACAGATACGCAGTATTTT.